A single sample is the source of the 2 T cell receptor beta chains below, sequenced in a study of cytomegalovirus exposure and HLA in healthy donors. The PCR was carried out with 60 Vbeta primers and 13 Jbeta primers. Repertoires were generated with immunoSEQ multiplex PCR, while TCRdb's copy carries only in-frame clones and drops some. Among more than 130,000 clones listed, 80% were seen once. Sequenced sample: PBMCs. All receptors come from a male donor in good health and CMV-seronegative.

The CDR3 DNA sequence: TGCGCCAGCAGCATACTAGCGGGGGCTCCGAATGAGCAGTTCTTC. Translated, it gives CASSILAGAPNEQFF. The V and J genes are TRBV5-1 and TRBJ2-1; 11 bases are a match to TRBD2. Losses at the gene ends were 4 bases for V and 7 bases for J; bases not matched to a gene: 7. Per the germline V gene, CDR1 is SGHRS and CDR2 is YFSETQ. There are 15 residues in the CDR3.

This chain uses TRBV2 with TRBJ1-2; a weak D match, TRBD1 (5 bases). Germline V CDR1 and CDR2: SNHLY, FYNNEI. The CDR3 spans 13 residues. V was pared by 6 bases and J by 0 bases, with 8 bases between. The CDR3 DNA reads TGTGCCAGCAGCCAGACAGCTAACTATGGCTACACCTTC. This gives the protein CASSQTANYGYTF.